The TCR beta chain described here comes from a study of T cells in Graves' hyperthyroidism and ophthalmopathy. TCR beta CDR3 region amplification was performed from RNA transcripts. In the first-round RT-PCR of the TCR CDR3, the HTBI primer set was used. TCRdb ran MiXCR on the multiplex PCR reads and lists one entry per CDR3 protein. The table includes about 570,000 distinct CDR3 sequences, more than 45% detected once. The sequencing input was peripheral blood or thyroid tissue (not recorded which). The TCR originated in an adult woman with Graves' disease, either hyperthyroidism or ophthalmopathy (not recorded which).

DNA for the CDR3: TGTGCCACCAGTGATGGGGGTAGCGGGACTGGAGATGAGCAGTACTTC. This codes for CATSDGGSGTGDEQYF. The V gene is TRBV24-1, the J gene TRBJ2-5, with 8 bases identical to TRBD2. CDR1 KGHDR and CDR2 SFDVKD come from the germline V gene. Losses at the gene ends were 3 bases for V and 11 bases for J; bases not matched to a gene: 16. The CDR3 contains 16 residues.